This TCR beta chain was observed in a study of Graves' ophthalmopathy and Graves' hyperthyroidism. Findings and caveats of the study: Blood also contained most of the expanded thyroid clonotypes above 0.001 frequency.

Amplification from RNA transcripts yielded the TCR beta CDR3 regions. HTBI primers were used in a first-round RT-PCR, which preceded a second-round multiplex PCR. Each CDR3 protein is one row after TCRdb ran MiXCR on the multiplex PCR reads. The table lists 400,000 to 500,000 distinct CDR3 sequences, about 21% of them singletons. Recruitment covered hyperthyroidism patients aged 18 to 65 whose new diagnosis was of under 2 months' duration. This CDR3 is 14 amino acids long. Germline values: CDR1 GTSNPN, CDR2 SVGIG (reference sequence). V lost 2 bases, J lost 1 base, and 11 bases lay in between. The table lists this clonotype with many counts. Antigen: not known.

Sequencing used peripheral blood. The chain is built from TRBV30 and TRBJ2-5, with D tentatively TRBD2 (6 bases). The sequence was obtained from a woman under 30 with stable Graves' hyperthyroidism. CDR3 sequence reads: CAWSLPGLQETQYF. DNA for the CDR3: TGTGCCTGGAGTTTACCGGGACTCCAAGAGACCCAGTACTTC.